A selection of T cell receptor beta chains follows, all from one sample in a study of blood T cell dynamics during melanoma immunotherapy. The assay was immunoSEQ multiplex PCR, and TCRdb's table has in-frame clones only and misses some. The sample gives 12,000 or so clones, over 75% of which show up once; approximately 4.1% is in the top ten. The sequencing here drew on blood, taken from a patient treated with checkpoint blockade. These receptors came from a human donor with melanoma. Both conserved end residues are part of each CDR3. D genes are given only for firm matches. Clone size, where shown, is once, few, many, or a class for clones that have expanded.

abundance,v_gene,j_gene,d_gene,CDR3nt,CDR3aa
-,TRBV4-1,TRBJ2-3,TRBD2,TGCGCCAGCAGCCAAGGGGGCAGGGAGGGAACAGATACGCAGTATTTT,CASSQGGREGTDTQYF
-,TRBV7-6,TRBJ2-5,TRBD1,TGTGCCAGCAGCTTAGAGGGGGCCAACCAAGAGACCCAGTACTTC,CASSLEGANQETQYF
-,TRBV7-2,TRBJ2-1,TRBD1,TGTGCCAGCAGCTGGAGGGACAGGCCCGGTAAGCAGTTCTTC,CASSWRDRPGKQFF
-,TRBV13,TRBJ2-5,TRBD2,TGTGCCAGCAGCGTCCGGACTAGCGGACGCCAAGAGACCCAGTACTTC,CASSVRTSGRQETQYF
once,TRBV7-2,TRBJ2-7,-,TGTGCCAGCAGCTTACTTGTAGGTCACGAGCAGTACTTC,CASSLLVGHEQYF
-,TRBV5-1,TRBJ2-3,-,TGCGCCAGCAGCTTGTGGGGTACAGATACGCAGTATTTT,CASSLWGTDTQYF
-,TRBV7-3,TRBJ1-2,TRBD1,TGTGCCAGCAGCTTGGGGTTCAGGGGGGAAGAAGACTACACCTTC,CASSLGFRGEEDYTF
-,TRBV5-4,TRBJ2-7,TRBD2,TGTGCCAGCAGCCCAAAAGGGACTAGCGGACGCTACGAGCAGTACTTC,CASSPKGTSGRYEQYF
-,TRBV29-1,TRBJ2-7,-,TGCAGCGTTGCCCAAAGCGAGCAGTACTTC,CSVAQSEQYF
few,TRBV11-2,TRBJ2-2,TRBD2,TGTGCCAGCAGCCGGACTAGCGGGCCCGGAGGAGGGGAGCTGTTTTTT,CASSRTSGPGGGELFF
-,TRBV7-9,TRBJ2-1,-,TGTGCCAGCAGCCGACACACCGCGGGGCCCCAGGATGAGCAGTTCTTC,CASSRHTAGPQDEQFF